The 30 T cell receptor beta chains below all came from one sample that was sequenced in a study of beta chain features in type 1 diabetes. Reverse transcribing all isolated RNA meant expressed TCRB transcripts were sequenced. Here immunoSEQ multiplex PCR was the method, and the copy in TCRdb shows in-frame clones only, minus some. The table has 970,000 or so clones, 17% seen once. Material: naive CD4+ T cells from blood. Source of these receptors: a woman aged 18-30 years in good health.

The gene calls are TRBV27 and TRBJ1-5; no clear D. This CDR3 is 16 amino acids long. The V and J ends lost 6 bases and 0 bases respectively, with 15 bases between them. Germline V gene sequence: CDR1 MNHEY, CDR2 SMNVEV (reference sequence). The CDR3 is CASRLGITGSNQPQHF. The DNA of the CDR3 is TGTGCCAGCAGACTCGGCATCACGGGTAGCAATCAGCCCCAGCATTTT.

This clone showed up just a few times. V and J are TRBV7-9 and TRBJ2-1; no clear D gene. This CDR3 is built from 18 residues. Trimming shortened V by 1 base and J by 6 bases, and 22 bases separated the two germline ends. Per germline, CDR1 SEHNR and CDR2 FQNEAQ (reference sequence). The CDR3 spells CASSLVGSGAVAGNEQFF. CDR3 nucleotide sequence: TGTGCCAGCAGCTTAGTGGGGTCCGGTGCAGTCGCAGGCAATGAGCAGTTCTTC. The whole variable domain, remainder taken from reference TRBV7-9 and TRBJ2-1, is DTGVSQNPRHKITKRGQNVTFRCDPISEHNRLYWYRQTLGQGPEFLTYFQNEAQLEKSRLLSDRFSAERPKGSFSTLEIQRTEQGDSAMYLCASSLVGSGAVAGNEQFFGPGTRLTVL.

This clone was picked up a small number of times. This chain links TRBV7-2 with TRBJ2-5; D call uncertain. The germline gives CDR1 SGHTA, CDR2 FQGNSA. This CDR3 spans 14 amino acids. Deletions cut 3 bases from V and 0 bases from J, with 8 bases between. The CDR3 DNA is TGTGCCAGCAGCTTCCCAAGGTACCAAGAGACCCAGTACTTC. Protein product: CASSFPRYQETQYF.

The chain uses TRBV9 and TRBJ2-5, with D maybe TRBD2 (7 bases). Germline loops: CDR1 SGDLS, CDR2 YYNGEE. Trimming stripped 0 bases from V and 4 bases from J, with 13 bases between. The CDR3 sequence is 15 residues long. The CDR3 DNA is TGTGCCAGCAGCGTAGTCGGGGGGCTGGGAGAGACCCAGTACTTC. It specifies CASSVVGGLGETQYF. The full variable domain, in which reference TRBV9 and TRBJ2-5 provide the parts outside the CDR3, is DSGVTQTPKHLITATGQRVTLRCSPRSGDLSVYWYQQSLDQGLQFLIQYYNGEERAKGNILERFSAQQFPDLHSELNLSSLELGDSALYFCASSVVGGLGETQYFGPGTRLLVL.

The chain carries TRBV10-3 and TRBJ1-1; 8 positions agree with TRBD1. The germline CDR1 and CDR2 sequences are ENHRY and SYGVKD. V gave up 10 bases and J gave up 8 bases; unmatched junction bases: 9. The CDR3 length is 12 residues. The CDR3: CATSDRAFEAFF. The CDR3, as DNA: TGTGCCACCTCGGACAGGGCATTCGAAGCTTTCTTT.

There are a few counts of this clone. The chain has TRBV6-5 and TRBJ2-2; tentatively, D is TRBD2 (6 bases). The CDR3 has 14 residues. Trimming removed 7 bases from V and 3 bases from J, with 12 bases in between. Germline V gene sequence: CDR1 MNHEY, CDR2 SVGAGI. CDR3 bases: TGTGCCAGCAAACCGGGACTCTACACCGGGGAGCTGTTTTTT. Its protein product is CASKPGLYTGELFF.

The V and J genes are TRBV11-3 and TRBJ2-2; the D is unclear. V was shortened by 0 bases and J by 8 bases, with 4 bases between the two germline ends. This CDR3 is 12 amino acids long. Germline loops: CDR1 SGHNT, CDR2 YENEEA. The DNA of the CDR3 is TGTGCCAGCAGCTTAGATCGTGGGGAGCTGTTTTTT. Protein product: CASSLDRGELFF.

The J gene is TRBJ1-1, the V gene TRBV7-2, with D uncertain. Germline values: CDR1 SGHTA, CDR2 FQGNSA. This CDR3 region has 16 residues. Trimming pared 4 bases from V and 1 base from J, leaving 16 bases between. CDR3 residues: CASSSYPRQENTEAFF. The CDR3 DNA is TGTGCCAGCAGCTCATACCCACGACAAGAGAACACTGAAGCTTTCTTT.

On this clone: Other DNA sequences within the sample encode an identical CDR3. The CDR3 region is CASSLAPGTDTQYF. The CDR3 nucleotides read TGCGCCAGCAGCTTAGCGCCGGGCACAGATACGCAGTATTTT. The chain uses TRBV5-1 and TRBJ2-3, with D unclear. This CDR3 region has 14 residues. Germline-derived CDR1 and CDR2 are SGHRS and YFSETQ. Trimming removed 2 bases from V and 1 base from J, with 8 bases in between.

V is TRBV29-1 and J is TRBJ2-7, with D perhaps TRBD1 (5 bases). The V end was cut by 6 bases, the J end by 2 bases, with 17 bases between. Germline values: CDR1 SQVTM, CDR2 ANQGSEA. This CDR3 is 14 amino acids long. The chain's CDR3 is CSVGVQARPYEQYF. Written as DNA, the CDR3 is TGCAGCGTAGGGGTCCAAGCCCGCCCCTACGAGCAGTACTTC.

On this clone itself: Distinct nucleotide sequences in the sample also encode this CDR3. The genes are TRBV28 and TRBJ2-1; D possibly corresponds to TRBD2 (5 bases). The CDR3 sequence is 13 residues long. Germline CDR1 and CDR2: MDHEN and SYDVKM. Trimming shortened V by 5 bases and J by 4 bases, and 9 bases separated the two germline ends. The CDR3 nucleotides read TGTGCCAGCAGTCTAGGGAGTTACAATGAGCAGTTCTTC. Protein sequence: CASSLGSYNEQFF.

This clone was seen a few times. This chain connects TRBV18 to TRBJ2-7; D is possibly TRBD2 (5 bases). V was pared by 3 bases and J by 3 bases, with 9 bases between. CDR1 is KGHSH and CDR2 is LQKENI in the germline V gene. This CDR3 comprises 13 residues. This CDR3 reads CASSPRGRYEQYF. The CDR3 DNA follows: TGTGCCAGCTCACCCCGAGGGCGCTACGAGCAGTACTTC.

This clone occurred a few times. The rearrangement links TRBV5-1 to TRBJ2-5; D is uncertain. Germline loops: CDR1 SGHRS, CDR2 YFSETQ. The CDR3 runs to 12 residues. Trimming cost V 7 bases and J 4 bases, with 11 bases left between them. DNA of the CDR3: TGCGCCAGCTCCTCCGGGCGAGAGACCCAGTACTTC. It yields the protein CASSSGRETQYF.

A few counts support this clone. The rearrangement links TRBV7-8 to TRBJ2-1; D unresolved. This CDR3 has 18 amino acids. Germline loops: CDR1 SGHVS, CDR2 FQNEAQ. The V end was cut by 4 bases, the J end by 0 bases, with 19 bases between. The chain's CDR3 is CASSSAHGGLSSYNEQFF. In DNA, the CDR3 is TGTGCCAGCAGCTCAGCCCATGGCGGCTTAAGCTCCTACAATGAGCAGTTCTTC.

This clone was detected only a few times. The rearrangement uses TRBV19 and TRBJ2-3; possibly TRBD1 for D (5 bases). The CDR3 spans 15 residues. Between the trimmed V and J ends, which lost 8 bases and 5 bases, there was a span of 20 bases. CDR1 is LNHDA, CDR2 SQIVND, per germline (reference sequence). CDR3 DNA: TGTGCCAGTCATAAAGGTGGCAGGGAACAAGATACGCAGTATTTT. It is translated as CASHKGGREQDTQYF.

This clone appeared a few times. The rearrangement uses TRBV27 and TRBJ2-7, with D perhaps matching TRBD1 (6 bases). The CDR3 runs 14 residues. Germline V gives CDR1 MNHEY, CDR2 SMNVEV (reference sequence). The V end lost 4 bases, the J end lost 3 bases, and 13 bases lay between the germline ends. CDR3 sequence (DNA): TGTGCCAGCAGTTCTCCCGACAGGCACTACGAGCAGTACTTC. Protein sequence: CASSSPDRHYEQYF.

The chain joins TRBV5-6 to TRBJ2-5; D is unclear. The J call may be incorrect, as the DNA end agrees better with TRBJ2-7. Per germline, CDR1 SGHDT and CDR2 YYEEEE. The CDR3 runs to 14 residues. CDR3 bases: TGTGCCAGCAGCTTGGTCCTTAGCTCCTACGAGCAGTACTTC. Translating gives CASSLVLSSYEQYF.

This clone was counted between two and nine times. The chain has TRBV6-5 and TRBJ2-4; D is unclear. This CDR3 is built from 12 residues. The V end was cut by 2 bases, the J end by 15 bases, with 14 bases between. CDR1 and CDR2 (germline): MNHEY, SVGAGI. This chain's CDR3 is CASSYGMTPVYF. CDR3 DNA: TGTGCCAGCAGTTACGGTATGACACCCGTGTACTTC.

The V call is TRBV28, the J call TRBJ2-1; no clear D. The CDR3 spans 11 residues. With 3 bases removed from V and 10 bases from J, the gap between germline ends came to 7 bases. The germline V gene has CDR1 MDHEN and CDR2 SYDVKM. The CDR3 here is CASSFLREQFF. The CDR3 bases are TGTGCCAGCAGTTTCTTGCGCGAGCAGTTCTTC.

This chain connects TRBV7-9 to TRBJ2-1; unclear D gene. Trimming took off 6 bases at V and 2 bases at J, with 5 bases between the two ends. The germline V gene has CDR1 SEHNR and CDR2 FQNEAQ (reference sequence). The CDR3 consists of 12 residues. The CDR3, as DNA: TGTGCCAGCAGTCACACCTACAATGAGCAGTTCTTC. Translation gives CASSHTYNEQFF.

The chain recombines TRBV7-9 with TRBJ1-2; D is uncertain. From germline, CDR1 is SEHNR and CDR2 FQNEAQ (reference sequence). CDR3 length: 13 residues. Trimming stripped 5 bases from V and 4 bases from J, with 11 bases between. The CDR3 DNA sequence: TGTGCCAGCAGCCCGGACCGAGTCTATGGCTACACCTTC. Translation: CASSPDRVYGYTF. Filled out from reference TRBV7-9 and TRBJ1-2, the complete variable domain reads DTGVSQNPRHKITKRGQNVTFRCDPISEHNRLYWYRQTLGQGPEFLTYFQNEAQLEKSRLLSDRFSAERPKGSFSTLEIQRTEQGDSAMYLCASSPDRVYGYTFGSGTRLTVV.

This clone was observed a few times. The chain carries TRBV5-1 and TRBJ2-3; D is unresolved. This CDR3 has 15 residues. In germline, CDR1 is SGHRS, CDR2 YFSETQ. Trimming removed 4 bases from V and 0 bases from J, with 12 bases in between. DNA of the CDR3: TGCGCCAGCAGCCCACAGTCCCTTAGCACAGATACGCAGTATTTT. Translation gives CASSPQSLSTDTQYF.

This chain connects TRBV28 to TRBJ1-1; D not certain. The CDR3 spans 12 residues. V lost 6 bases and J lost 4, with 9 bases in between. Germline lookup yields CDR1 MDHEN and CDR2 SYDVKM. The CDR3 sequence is CASRWRGTEAFF. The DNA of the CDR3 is TGTGCCAGCAGATGGCGGGGCACTGAAGCTTTCTTT.

The CDR3: CASRDRDRLHGYTF. CDR3 bases: TGTGCCAGTAGAGACCGGGACAGGCTTCATGGCTACACCTTC. This sequence joins TRBV19 and TRBJ1-2; 8 bases align to TRBD1. Trimming removed 6 bases from V and 6 bases from J; junction bases left unmatched: 9. Germline CDR1 LNHDA, CDR2 SQIVND (reference sequence). CDR3 length: 14 residues.

DNA of the CDR3: TGTGCCAGTAGCCGGGACAGGGGACGTGTAGGGGAGACCCAGTACTTC. It translates to CASSRDRGRVGETQYF. J is TRBJ2-5 and V is TRBV19; 10 nucleotides line up with TRBD1. V was pared by 6 bases and J by 5 bases, with 12 bases of the junction left unmatched. CDR1 is LNHDA and CDR2 is SQIVND in the germline V gene (reference sequence). The CDR3 covers 16 residues.

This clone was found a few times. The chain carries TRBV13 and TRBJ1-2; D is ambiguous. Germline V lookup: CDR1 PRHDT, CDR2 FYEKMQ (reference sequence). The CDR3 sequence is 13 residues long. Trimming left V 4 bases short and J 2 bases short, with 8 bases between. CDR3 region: CASSSTANYGYTF. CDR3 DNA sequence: TGTGCCAGCAGCTCGACTGCCAACTATGGCTACACCTTC.

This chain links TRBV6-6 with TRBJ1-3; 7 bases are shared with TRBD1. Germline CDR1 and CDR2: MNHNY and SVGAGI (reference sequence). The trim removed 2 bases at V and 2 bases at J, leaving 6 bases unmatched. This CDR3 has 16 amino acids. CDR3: CASSYKPGGAGNTIYF. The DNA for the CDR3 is TGTGCCAGCAGTTACAAGCCAGGGGGAGCTGGAAACACCATATATTTT.

The CDR3 nucleotides are TGCGCCAGCAGCTACAACAGGGGGCTCTACGAGCAGTACTTC. Protein product: CASSYNRGLYEQYF. This rearrangement joins TRBV5-1 to TRBJ2-7; 9 bases map to TRBD1. This CDR3 is 14 amino acids long. Germline V lookup: CDR1 SGHRS, CDR2 YFSETQ. The ends lost 3 bases at V and 3 bases at J; junction bases unmatched: 4.

CDR3 bases: TGTGCCAGTACCTTCCGAACCGGGACAGGGAACAATGAGCAGTTCTTC. It encodes CASTFRTGTGNNEQFF. This rearrangement joins TRBV19 to TRBJ2-1; 9 bases fit TRBD1. There are 16 residues in the CDR3. Germline trimming cut 7 bases from V and 5 bases from J; bases unmatched to any gene: 12. Germline assignment: CDR1 LNHDA and CDR2 SQIVND (reference sequence).

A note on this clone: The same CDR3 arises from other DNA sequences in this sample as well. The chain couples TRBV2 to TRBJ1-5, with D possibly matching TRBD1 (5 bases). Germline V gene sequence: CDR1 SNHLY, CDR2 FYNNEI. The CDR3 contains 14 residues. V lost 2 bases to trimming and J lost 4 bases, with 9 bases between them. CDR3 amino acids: CASSEQGGNQPQHF. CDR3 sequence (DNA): TGTGCCAGCAGTGAACAGGGCGGAAATCAGCCCCAGCATTTT.